This T cell receptor (beta chain) stems from a study of T cell repertoires in cytomegalovirus infection. Background on the study: The authors used CMV epitopes that were HLA-C-restricted (recently identified) and HLA-B-restricted (well studied). TCR beta signatures that were public indicated CMV infection and matching HLA type. Study observations and caveats: Dominating the ex vivo response were TCR beta clonotypes that were CMV-specific and HLA-C-restricted. Based on cumulative public TCR beta family frequency, carriers of CMV plus the relevant HLA were identified.

This clonotype has a handful of counts. Antigen unknown. TCRdb reanalysed the reads using MiXCR and keeps one entry per CDR3 protein. Of around 47,000 distinct CDR3 sequences listed, about 19% are singletons. From germline, CDR1 is MNHEY and CDR2 SVGEGT. The V gene lost 0 bases and the J gene lost 10 bases, with 6 bases spanning the gap. This CDR3 is 11 amino acids long. Sample: CD8+ T cells from cultured PBMCs, taken from culture after CMV antigen stimulation. The clonotype was recovered from a human donor in good health (CMV status not recorded). Some clones in this sample may be carry-over from other donors' samples. V is TRBV6-2 or TRBV6-3 and J is TRBJ1-1; D unclear. CDR3 in amino acids: CASSYSLGAFF. The CDR3 DNA is TGTGCCAGCAGTTACTCCCTGGGAGCTTTCTTT.